The present T cell receptor beta chain was sequenced within a study of shared clonotypes between healthy human individuals. J gave up 7 bases and V 4 bases, and 10 bases lay outside the gene matches. Germline V lookup: CDR1 MNHEY, CDR2 SVGAGI. The CDR3 is 16 amino acids. This clone has just one count. The authors ran the assay at deep level. Data came from immunoSEQ multiplex PCR; TCRdb stores just in-frame clones and leaves some out. The profile shows over 95,000 clones, approximately 70% of them singletons. The source is a woman in her thirties in good health. The specimen sequenced was memory CD8+ T cells sorted from blood. Subset given: CD45RO+ cells pooled with CCR7-negative TemRA cells. The chain combines TRBV6-5 with TRBJ1-4; 9 bases align to TRBD1. CDR3 region: CASSSRWDRVSEKLFF. CDR3 DNA sequence: TGTGCCAGCAGTTCTCGGTGGGACAGGGTTTCTGAAAAACTGTTTTTT.